Each of the 31 T cell receptor beta chains below was sequenced from the same sample in a study of untreated major depressive disorder. Whole-study results and caveats: CD4+ T cells from depressed patients used TRBV05-01 (Vbeta 5.1) more often than controls.

Antigens of these TCRs are unknown. Profiling relied on immunoSEQ multiplex PCR, and the TCRdb table lists in-frame clones only, not all of them. The sample includes 10,000 to 15,000 clones, 75% to 95% of them seen just once. The specimen sequenced was CD4+ T cells from PBMCs. The receptors stem from a woman aged 25-40 years with major depressive disorder.

The rearrangement links TRBV27 to TRBJ1-5; perhaps TRBD1 as D (5 bases). Germline V gives CDR1 MNHEY, CDR2 SMNVEV (reference sequence). V was pared by 6 bases and J by 3 bases, with 15 bases between. The CDR3 covers 15 residues. Here the CDR3 DNA reads TGTGCCAGCAGCTCCAACCCCAGGGCCAATCAGCCCCAGCATTTT. This sequence encodes CASSSNPRANQPQHF.

The V and J genes are TRBV6-5 and TRBJ2-2; D might be TRBD1 or TRBD2, each matching 5 bases. CDR1 is MNHEY, CDR2 SVGAGI, per germline. The CDR3 has 15 amino acids. Trimming took off 6 bases at V and 2 bases at J, with 13 bases between the two ends. DNA of the CDR3: TGTGCCAGCAGATTCGGGACCCTAAACACCGGGGAGCTGTTTTTT. Its protein product is CASRFGTLNTGELFF.

This rearrangement joins TRBV27 to TRBJ2-7; D is possibly TRBD1 or TRBD2 (5 bases each). V dropped 8 bases and J dropped 0 bases, with 29 bases sitting between them. The CDR3 is 19 residues long. In germline, CDR1 is MNHEY, CDR2 SMNVEV (reference sequence). CDR3 in DNA: TGTGCCAGCCCATACAGGAAGATAGGGAGCAATCTAAGCTCCTACGAGCAGTACTTC. Protein sequence: CASPYRKIGSNLSSYEQYF.

This chain joins TRBV5-1 and TRBJ2-6; no firm D call. The V gene lost 0 bases and the J gene lost 2 bases, with 9 bases spanning the gap. Germline V gene data show CDR1 as SGHRS and CDR2 as YFSETQ. The CDR3 has 16 residues. Written as DNA, the CDR3 is TGCGCCAGCAGCTTGGCGCCAGCCGCTGGGGCCAACGTCCTGACTTTC. Translating gives CASSLAPAAGANVLTF.

The V and J genes are TRBV29-1 and TRBJ2-5; the D gene is possibly TRBD2 (6 bases). V lost 4 bases and J lost 4, with 16 bases in between. The CDR3 has 14 amino acids. The germline gives CDR1 SQVTM, CDR2 ANQGSEA. The CDR3 sequence is CSVGRREWGETQYF. CDR3 in DNA: TGCAGCGTTGGTCGTCGGGAGTGGGGAGAGACCCAGTACTTC.

This sequence joins TRBV5-6 and TRBJ1-4; D is undetermined. The V end lost 7 bases, the J end lost 3 bases, and 13 bases lay between the germline ends. CDR3 length: 14 residues. Germline V gene sequence: CDR1 SGHDT, CDR2 YYEEEE. In DNA form, the CDR3 reads TGTGCCAGCGGTGCGTCCGGGGCTAATGAAAAACTGTTTTTT. It encodes CASGASGANEKLFF.

This clone appeared a single time. CDR3 in DNA: TGTGCCAGCAGCTCAGGAGAGACCCAGTACTTC. It specifies CASSSGETQYF. The rearrangement links TRBV11-2 to TRBJ2-5; no clear D. The V end lost 4 bases, the J end lost 4 bases, and 4 bases lay between the germline ends. The CDR3 runs to 11 residues. Per germline, CDR1 SGHAT and CDR2 FQNNGV.

V is TRBV7-8 and J is TRBJ1-5; TRBD1 agrees at 10 bases. The length of the CDR3 is 17 residues. The V gene's germline CDR1 is SGHVS and CDR2 FQNEAQ. V shed 5 bases and J 9 bases; nucleotides not matched to a gene: 16. The CDR3 coding sequence is TGTGCCAGCAGCGGAATCGGGACAGGGGCAGGGTACCGGCCCCAGCATTTT. Translated: CASSGIGTGAGYRPQHF. The full variable domain, its missing parts supplied by reference TRBV7-8 and TRBJ1-5, is GAGVSQSPRYKVAKRGQDVALRCDPISGHVSLFWYQQALGQGPEFLTYFQNEAQLDKSGLPSDRFFAERPEGSVSTLKIQRTQQEDSAVYLCASSGIGTGAGYRPQHFGDGTRLSIL.

The chain is built from TRBV5-6 and TRBJ1-5; D not resolved. Deletions cut 0 bases from V and 4 bases from J, with 11 bases between. Germline V CDR1 and CDR2: SGHDT, YYEEEE. This CDR3 has 15 amino acids. Written as DNA, the CDR3 is TGTGCCAGCAGCTTGGCTCGGGGTTGGAATCAGCCCCAGCATTTT. As protein: CASSLARGWNQPQHF.

This clone has just a few counts. The chain is built from TRBV29-1 and TRBJ2-7; D is unclear. CDR1 and CDR2 from the germline V gene are SQVTM and ANQGSEA. This CDR3 has 13 amino acids. Trimming left V 5 bases short and J 4 bases short, with 15 bases between. The CDR3, as DNA: TGCAGCGTTTGCGACTCGCTTAATTACGAGCAGTACTTC. Translating it yields CSVCDSLNYEQYF.

The sample holds one count of this clone. DNA for the CDR3: TGTGCCAGCAGCGGAGGAGGGCCCGGGGAGCTGTTTTTT. It yields the protein CASSGGGPGELFF. The V call is TRBV9, the J call TRBJ2-2, with D maybe TRBD2 (6 bases). Germline CDR1 is SGDLS and CDR2 is YYNGEE. The ends were cut back, 3 bases at V and 6 bases at J, with 9 bases in the middle. The CDR3 runs to 13 residues.

This chain links TRBV10-3 with TRBJ1-3, with unresolved D. V was cut by 8 bases and J by 0 bases, with 8 bases left in between. Germline CDR1 ENHRY, CDR2 SYGVKD. This CDR3 is 13 amino acids long. CDR3 loop: CAIAADSGNTIYF. In nucleotides, the CDR3 is TGTGCCATCGCGGCAGACTCTGGAAACACCATATATTTT.

This clone was counted once. The chain recombines TRBV5-8 with TRBJ1-3; TRBD1 aligns across 9 bases. Trimming cost V 4 bases and J 4 bases; bases outside gene matches: 9. CDR3 size: 16 residues. Per germline, CDR1 SGHTS and CDR2 YDEGEE. Here the CDR3 DNA reads TGTGCCAGCAGCCATACCGGGACAGGGAAAGGAAACACCATATATTTT. It yields the protein CASSHTGTGKGNTIYF.

V gene TRBV23-1 combines with J gene TRBJ1-4, with TRBD1 matching 7 bases. TRBV23-1 is an ORF, with its function uncertain. The CDR3 runs 13 residues. Losses at the gene ends were 4 bases for V and 7 bases for J; bases not matched to a gene: 3. CDR3 loop: CASSRDRAEKLFF. In DNA, the CDR3 is TGCGCCAGCAGTCGAGACAGGGCTGAAAAACTGTTTTTT.

This rearrangement joins TRBV27 to TRBJ2-3; D is ambiguous. Germline V gives CDR1 MNHEY, CDR2 SMNVEV (reference sequence). V dropped 4 bases and J dropped 3 bases, with 14 bases sitting between them. The CDR3 has 15 residues. CDR3 in amino acids: CASSYNSQYTDTQYF. The CDR3 DNA sequence: TGTGCCAGCAGTTACAATTCTCAATATACAGATACGCAGTATTTT.

The rearrangement joins TRBV6-1 to TRBJ1-1, with D possibly TRBD1 on 6 matching bases. The CDR3 is 14 amino acids. V was trimmed by 5 bases and J by 5 bases, leaving 15 bases between them. Germline V gene sequence: CDR1 MNHNS, CDR2 SASEGT. The CDR3 reads CASSLQERGTEAFF. DNA of the CDR3: TGTGCCAGCAGTCTACAAGAGAGGGGGACTGAAGCTTTCTTT.

The V and J genes are TRBV15 and TRBJ1-2; 7 bases line up with TRBD1. The CDR3 totals 16 residues. Germline trimming cut 9 bases from V and 2 bases from J; bases unmatched to any gene: 15. CDR1 is LNHNV, CDR2 YYDKDF, per germline (reference sequence). This CDR3 reads CATRQHRDRENYGYTF. CDR3 bases: TGTGCCACTAGACAACACCGGGACAGAGAGAACTATGGCTACACCTTC. The whole variable domain, remainder taken from reference TRBV15 and TRBJ1-2, is DAMVIQNPRYQVTQFGKPVTLSCSQTLNHNVMYWYQQKSSQAPKLLFHYYDKDFNNEADTPDNFQSRRPNTSFCFLDIRSPGLGDTAMYLCATRQHRDRENYGYTFGSGTRLTVV.

The rearrangement joins TRBV29-1 to TRBJ2-7, with unresolved D. The CDR3 is 11 residues long. The V end lost 6 bases, the J end lost 1 base, and 7 bases lay between the germline ends. Germline CDR1 SQVTM, CDR2 ANQGSEA. In DNA form, the CDR3 reads TGCAGCGTGGGGTTTTCCTACGAGCAGTACTTC. Translation gives CSVGFSYEQYF.

This rearrangement joins TRBV2 to TRBJ1-1; D gene ambiguous. The CDR3 consists of 14 residues. From germline, CDR1 is SNHLY and CDR2 FYNNEI. The V end was cut by 0 bases, the J end by 3 bases, with 8 bases between. CDR3 DNA: TGTGCCAGCAGTGAAGCGCGGCAGCACACTGAAGCTTTCTTT. Its protein is CASSEARQHTEAFF.

The gene calls are TRBV4-1 and TRBJ2-7, with D perhaps matching TRBD2 (6 bases). Germline lookup yields CDR1 MGHRA and CDR2 YSYEKL. Trimming shortened V by 4 bases and J by 0 bases, and 13 bases separated the two germline ends. This CDR3 comprises 15 residues. The CDR3 DNA is TGCGCCAGCAGCCCGGGTGGGGGGAGCTCCTACGAGCAGTACTTC. It specifies CASSPGGGSSYEQYF.

The CDR3 region is CASSQPSSKNIQYF. The CDR3 nucleotides read TGCGCCAGCAGCCAACCTAGTTCCAAAAACATTCAGTACTTC. The chain couples TRBV4-1 to TRBJ2-4, with D unclear. V was cut by 2 bases and J by 2 bases, with 7 bases left in between. The CDR3 is 14 residues long. Germline V gives CDR1 MGHRA, CDR2 YSYEKL.

The CDR3 is CAISVGGIGPNEQFF. The CDR3 DNA follows: TGTGCCATCAGTGTAGGCGGGATCGGGCCCAATGAGCAGTTCTTC. The rearrangement joins TRBV10-3 to TRBJ2-1; D is perhaps TRBD2 (6 bases). The CDR3 loop spans 15 amino acids. CDR1 is ENHRY, CDR2 SYGVKD, per germline. Trimming removed 4 bases at V and 6 bases at J, with 16 bases between.

V and J are TRBV5-1 and TRBJ2-3; 9 nucleotides agree with TRBD2. The germline V gene encodes CDR1 SGHRS and CDR2 YFSETQ. The CDR3 runs 16 residues. The V and J ends lost 0 bases and 4 bases, in that order; junction bases with no gene match: 6. The CDR3 nucleotides are TGCGCCAGCAGCTTGGCGGCTAGCGGGGTGGCAGATACGCAGTATTTT. It encodes CASSLAASGVADTQYF.

The gene calls are TRBV28 and TRBJ1-3, with 9 bases lining up with TRBD1. CDR3 length equals 15 residues. V lost 6 bases to trimming and J lost 4 bases; unmatched junction nucleotides: 7. Germline-derived CDR1 and CDR2 are MDHEN and SYDVKM. The CDR3, as DNA: TGTGCCAGCAGACCACAGGGGGCGTCGGGAAACACCATATATTTT. Translation: CASRPQGASGNTIYF.

CDR3 bases: TGTGCCAGCAGTTACTCGGCAGTCTCGGAGACCCAGTACTTC. Amino acid sequence: CASSYSAVSETQYF. V usage is TRBV6-5 and J usage is TRBJ2-5; D gene unclear. Germline CDR1 is MNHEY and CDR2 is SVGAGI. The V and J ends lost 0 bases and 5 bases respectively, with 10 bases between them. The CDR3 runs to 14 residues.

This clone was recorded a few times. J is TRBJ2-7 and V is TRBV10-1; 7 bases agree with TRBD1. The CDR3 spans 14 residues. V dropped 6 bases and J dropped 6; count of bases not matched to a gene: 11. CDR1 and CDR2 from the germline V gene are WNHNN and SYGVQD (reference sequence). The CDR3 sequence: CASRSGTESAEQYF. In DNA, the CDR3 is TGCGCCAGCAGGTCCGGGACAGAGTCCGCCGAGCAGTACTTC.

V gene TRBV7-2 combines with J gene TRBJ1-2; tentatively, D is TRBD1 (6 bases). The germline V and J ends were trimmed by 3 bases and 4 bases, with 12 bases remaining between them. CDR3 length: 14 amino acids. The V gene's germline CDR1 is SGHTA and CDR2 FQGNSA. DNA for the CDR3: TGTGCCAGCAGCTTGGGGGGCCAGTTCTATGGCTACACCTTC. Its protein is CASSLGGQFYGYTF. Using reference TRBV7-2 and TRBJ1-2 for the parts outside the CDR3, the full variable domain is GAGVSQSPSNKVTEKGKDVELRCDPISGHTALYWYRQSLGQGLEFLIYFQGNSAPDKSGLPSDRFSAERTGGSVSTLTIQRTQQEDSAVYLCASSLGGQFYGYTFGSGTRLTVV.

This clone showed up just once. This chain links TRBV5-1 with TRBJ1-2; 8 positions agree with TRBD1. After removal of 1 base from V and 5 bases from J, the junction contained 7 bases not matched to a gene. Germline loops: CDR1 SGHRS, CDR2 YFSETQ. The CDR3 loop spans 15 amino acids. The CDR3 region is CASSLQFGTGYGYTF. In DNA, the CDR3 is TGCGCCAGCAGCTTGCAATTTGGGACAGGTTATGGCTACACCTTC.

The rearrangement uses TRBV11-3 and TRBJ2-2; 9 bases match TRBD2. Looked up from germline, CDR1 is SGHNT and CDR2 is YENEEA. V dropped 5 bases and J dropped 5; count of bases not matched to a gene: 6. The CDR3 runs 15 residues. The CDR3: CASSEIAGATGELFF. DNA for the CDR3: TGTGCCAGCAGCGAGATAGCGGGAGCTACCGGGGAGCTGTTTTTT.

V is TRBV7-2 and J is TRBJ1-2; perhaps TRBD1 as D (6 bases). This CDR3 comprises 14 residues. CDR1 is SGHTA, CDR2 FQGNSA, per germline. The V gene lost 5 bases and the J gene lost 9 bases, with 19 bases spanning the gap. The CDR3 spells CASSLPGARVSYTF. In DNA, the CDR3 is TGTGCCAGCAGCCTCCCAGGGGCGCGGGTCAGCTACACCTTC.

This chain links TRBV6-6 with TRBJ2-2; TRBD1 matches 7 bases. After removal of 6 bases from V and 6 bases from J, the junction contained 4 bases not matched to a gene. Germline V gene data show CDR1 as MNHNY and CDR2 as SVGAGI (reference sequence). The CDR3 is 13 residues long. The CDR3 is CASSPQGAGELFF. CDR3 bases: TGTGCCAGCAGCCCGCAGGGGGCCGGGGAGCTGTTTTTT.